Each of the 8 T cell receptor beta chains below was sequenced from the same sample in a study of blood T cell repertoires in COVID-19. TCRdb's copy holds only in-frame clones and misses some; the assay was immunoSEQ multiplex PCR. The table shows over 150,000 clones, with about four fifths occurring only once. Sequencing was done on a sample of peripheral blood. The source is a man in his 70s with active or convalescent COVID-19.

This clone occurred a few times. J is TRBJ1-3 and V is TRBV9, with a tentative D call TRBD1 (6 bases). Trimming took 3 bases from V and 4 from J, leaving 11 bases between them. Per the germline V gene, CDR1 is SGDLS and CDR2 is YYNGEE. This CDR3 spans 14 amino acids. As DNA, the CDR3 is TGTGCCAGCAGCGCCACAGGGTTGGGAAACACCATATATTTT. Amino acid sequence: CASSATGLGNTIYF.

The chain has TRBV6-2 or TRBV6-3 and TRBJ2-3; maybe TRBD2 (5 bases). Trimming removed 5 bases at V and 7 bases at J, with 13 bases between. This CDR3 is 13 amino acids long. Per germline, CDR1 MNHEY and CDR2 SVGEGT. The CDR3 nucleotides read TGTGCCAGCAGTCGACCTAGCCAGAATACGCAGTATTTT. Translated: CASSRPSQNTQYF.

The genes are TRBV27 and TRBJ1-5; D may be TRBD1 (5 bases). CDR3 length equals 16 residues. V was pared by 0 bases and J by 1 base, with 10 bases between. Germline V gene lookup returns CDR1 MNHEY and CDR2 SMNVEV (reference sequence). The CDR3 DNA sequence: TGTGCCAGCAGTTTATCAGGGGCAGGAAGCAATCAGCCCCAGCATTTT. This encodes CASSLSGAGSNQPQHF.

The V gene is TRBV6-2 or TRBV6-3, the J gene TRBJ1-5, with 7 bases identical to TRBD1. The junction had 9 bases not matched to a gene; V was cut back by 5 bases and J by 2 bases. The CDR3 is made up of 16 amino acids. Germline V lookup: CDR1 MNHEY, CDR2 SVGEGT. The CDR3 region is CASSTRGPEGNQPQHF. The CDR3 nucleotides read TGTGCCAGCAGTACGAGGGGGCCTGAGGGCAATCAGCCCCAGCATTTT.

The V gene is TRBV4-1, the J gene TRBJ2-3; D gene uncertain. Germline CDR1 is MGHRA and CDR2 is YSYEKL. The CDR3 has 17 residues. V lost 1 base and J lost 0, with 14 bases in between. CDR3 nucleotides: TGCGCCAGCAGCCAAGTCGAAGCAGGTCTTAGCACAGATACGCAGTATTTT. It yields the protein CASSQVEAGLSTDTQYF.

V usage is TRBV7-9 and J usage is TRBJ1-1, with unresolved D. V lost 5 bases and J lost 3, with 10 bases in between. This CDR3 has 13 residues. Germline V CDR1 and CDR2: SEHNR, FQNEAQ (reference sequence). The CDR3 spells CASSTDKYTEAFF. CDR3 bases: TGTGCCAGCAGCACAGACAAGTACACTGAAGCTTTCTTT.

The chain combines TRBV9 with TRBJ2-6, with D uncertain. The CDR3 contains 14 residues. V was pared by 4 bases and J by 4 bases, with 9 bases between. CDR1 and CDR2 (germline): SGDLS, YYNGEE. CDR3 sequence reads: CASSLYLGANVLTF. The CDR3 DNA follows: TGTGCCAGCAGCTTATATTTGGGGGCCAACGTCCTGACTTTC.

The rearrangement joins TRBV6-2 or TRBV6-3 to TRBJ2-7, with TRBD2 matching over 9 bases. From germline, CDR1 is MNHEY and CDR2 SVGEGT. V trimming: 4 bases; J trimming: 1 base; junction bases outside the gene matches: 5. The length of the CDR3 is 15 residues. The CDR3 DNA follows: TGTGCCAGCAGTTTTAGCGGGAGAGGGTCCTACGAGCAGTACTTC. Its translation: CASSFSGRGSYEQYF.